The T cell receptor beta chain under discussion was sequenced for a study of blood T cell repertoires in COVID-19. Study summary: Collection of acute and convalescent COVID-19 samples took place in the United States, Italy and Spain.

Authors' methods: Amplification of reference gene primers provided the estimated nucleated cell counts. Here immunoSEQ multiplex PCR was the method, and the copy in TCRdb shows in-frame clones only, minus some. V, J and clone size reflect that table, while D and trimming were determined from the DNA. The sample comprises about 370,000 clones, nearly 90% of which are singletons, and 6.5% to 7% rests with the top ten. Between the trimmed V and J ends, which lost 4 bases and 4 bases, there was a span of 14 bases. The germline CDR1 and CDR2 sequences are SGHDT and YYEEEE. The CDR3 consists of 14 residues.

The material sequenced was peripheral blood. The J gene is TRBJ1-2, the V gene TRBV5-6; D is uncertain. The receptor comes from a man aged 18 to 29 with active or convalescent COVID-19. In DNA form, the CDR3 reads TGTGCCAGCAGCCCAAGCCCCCCAACCTATGGCTACACCTTC. Its translation: CASSPSPPTYGYTF.